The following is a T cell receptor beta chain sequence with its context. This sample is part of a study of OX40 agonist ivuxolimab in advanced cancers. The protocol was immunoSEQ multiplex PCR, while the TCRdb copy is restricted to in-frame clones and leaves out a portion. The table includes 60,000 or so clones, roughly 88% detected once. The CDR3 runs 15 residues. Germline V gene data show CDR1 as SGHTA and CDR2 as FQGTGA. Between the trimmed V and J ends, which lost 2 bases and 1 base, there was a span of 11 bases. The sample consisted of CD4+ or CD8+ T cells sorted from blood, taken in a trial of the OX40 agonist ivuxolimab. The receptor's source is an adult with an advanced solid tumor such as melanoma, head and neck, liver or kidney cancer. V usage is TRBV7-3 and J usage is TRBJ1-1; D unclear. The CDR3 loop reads CASSLAGVGNTEAFF. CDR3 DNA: TGTGCCAGCAGCTTAGCGGGTGTGGGGAACACTGAAGCTTTCTTT.